A selection of T cell receptor beta chains follows, all from one sample in a study of identical twins. TCRdb independently ran MiXCR on the 5' RACE reads; one entry per CDR3 protein. In the table there are 200,000 to 250,000 distinct CDR3 sequences, roughly 7% of which are singletons. A further study also used this sample, focusing on yellow fever vaccine responses in identical twins.

The sequencing input was memory (CD45RO+) T cells sorted from blood. The source of these receptors is a woman between 18 and 29 years old in good health. The CDR3 runs from the conserved cysteine through the conserved F or W. The order of the fields is J gene, V gene, CDR3 protein.

TRBJ2-7	TRBV21-1	CASSTPPGDRPVYEQYF
TRBJ2-1	TRBV7-2	CASSLGTARGGNEQFF
TRBJ1-1	TRBV11-2	CAIGRGATEAFF
TRBJ2-5	TRBV3-1	CASSQVVETQYF
TRBJ1-2	TRBV15	CATSRAGTYGYTF
TRBJ2-5	TRBV11-3	CASSLSGLAGETQYF
TRBJ2-7	TRBV5-5	CASSLIRGLVYEQYF
TRBJ1-4	TRBV6-6	CASSYNEKLFF
TRBJ2-1	TRBV20-1	CSAQTRTSGYNEQFF
TRBJ2-7	TRBV7-2	CASSPLAGGREQYF
TRBJ2-7	TRBV7-9	CASSLGGGGLYYEQYF
TRBJ2-1	TRBV3-1	CASSQVIRGIDQFF